The next 16 T cell receptor beta chains were all read from a single sample in a study of cytomegalovirus exposure and HLA in healthy donors. Amplification used 60 Vbeta primers and 13 Jbeta primers. Profiling relied on immunoSEQ multiplex PCR, and the TCRdb table lists in-frame clones only, not all of them. The sample shows about 89,000 clones, less than 10% of them seen only once. Sequencing was done on a sample of PBMCs. Receptor source: a man aged 50-59 years in good health and CMV-seropositive.

The chain recombines TRBV19 with TRBJ2-7; 7 bases agree with TRBD1. Losses at the gene ends were 5 bases for V and 5 bases for J; bases not matched to a gene: 9. Germline values: CDR1 LNHDA, CDR2 SQIVND (reference sequence). The CDR3 loop spans 14 amino acids. Here the CDR3 DNA reads TGTGCCAGTAGTCCCTCCGGGACAGAGGACGAGCAGTACTTC. Its protein is CASSPSGTEDEQYF.

The chain is built from TRBV28 and TRBJ2-7; D not resolved. V lost 6 bases and J lost 7, with 10 bases in between. Germline assignment: CDR1 MDHEN and CDR2 SYDVKM. CDR3 length: 11 amino acids. The CDR3 reads CASSSFTEQYF. CDR3 DNA sequence: TGTGCCAGCAGCAGTTTTACGGAGCAGTACTTC.

This clone came up a few times. The V call is TRBV18, the J call TRBJ2-7, with D perhaps matching TRBD2 (6 bases). This CDR3 spans 14 amino acids. Germline V gives CDR1 KGHSH, CDR2 LQKENI. V lost 4 bases and J lost 0, with 10 bases in between. DNA of the CDR3: TGTGCCAGCTCACTCCGGGAGCTCTCCTACGAGCAGTACTTC. Its translation: CASSLRELSYEQYF.

This clone was picked up a small number of times. This rearrangement joins TRBV5-1 to TRBJ2-2; D may be TRBD1 (6 bases). Trimming took 2 bases from V and 5 from J, leaving 10 bases between them. The CDR3 length is 14 residues. The germline CDR1 and CDR2 sequences are SGHRS and YFSETQ. The CDR3 loop is CASSFTGSTGELFF. The CDR3 nucleotides are TGCGCCAGCAGCTTCACAGGGAGTACCGGGGAGCTGTTTTTT. The full variable domain, in which reference TRBV5-1 and TRBJ2-2 provide the parts outside the CDR3, is KAGVTQTPRYLIKTRGQQVTLSCSPISGHRSVSWYQQTPGQGLQFLFEYFSETQRNKGNFPGRFSGRQFSNSRSEMNVSTLELGDSALYLCASSFTGSTGELFFGEGSRLTVL.

This clone was seen more than once but under ten times. This rearrangement joins TRBV9 to TRBJ2-5, with a weak D call TRBD1 (5 bases). The CDR3 has 14 residues. V was clipped by 0 bases and J by 5 bases, with 11 bases between them. The germline V gene has CDR1 SGDLS and CDR2 YYNGEE. This chain's CDR3 is CASSVEGFEETQYF. CDR3 coding DNA: TGTGCCAGCAGCGTAGAGGGGTTTGAGGAGACCCAGTACTTC.

The table lists this clone with a few counts. The genes are TRBV27 and TRBJ2-1, with 12 bases matching TRBD2. This CDR3 has 15 residues. After removal of 2 bases from V and 4 bases from J, the junction contained 0 bases not matched to a gene. CDR1 and CDR2 from the germline V gene are MNHEY and SMNVEV (reference sequence). For the CDR3, the DNA is TGTGCCAGCAGTTTACTAGCGGGGGGGTACAATGAGCAGTTCTTC. It is translated as CASSLLAGGYNEQFF.

This clone was counted between two and nine times. The chain carries TRBV4-1 and TRBJ1-6; D gene unclear. Germline V gene data show CDR1 as MGHRA and CDR2 as YSYEKL. The CDR3 has 17 amino acids. V lost 1 base, J lost 4 bases, and 14 bases lay in between. CDR3 coding DNA: TGCGCCAGCAGCCAAGCGGCTCCTAGAGGGTATAATTCACCCCTCCACTTT. Protein: CASSQAAPRGYNSPLHF.

The chain is built from TRBV25-1 and TRBJ2-7; 12 nucleotides line up with TRBD1. V dropped 5 bases and J dropped 6; count of bases not matched to a gene: 8. This CDR3 has 15 amino acids. Germline-derived CDR1 and CDR2 are MGHDK and SYGVNS. The CDR3 DNA reads as TGTGCCAGCAGTAGACCCGGGACAGGGGGCGCCGAGCAGTACTTC. It encodes CASSRPGTGGAEQYF.

A few counts support this clone. The chain links TRBV5-6 to TRBJ2-3, with 12 nucleotides matching TRBD2. The V segment lost 4 bases and the J segment 0 bases; nucleotides outside the gene matches: 6. This CDR3 spans 17 amino acids. Per the germline V gene, CDR1 is SGHDT and CDR2 is YYEEEE. This CDR3 is CASSPLTSGSSTDTQYF. The DNA for the CDR3 is TGTGCCAGCAGCCCATTGACTAGCGGGAGTAGCACAGATACGCAGTATTTT.

The rearrangement joins TRBV25-1 to TRBJ2-1, with D unclear. This CDR3 has 13 residues. Germline V gene lookup returns CDR1 MGHDK and CDR2 SYGVNS. Trimming took off 7 bases at V and 7 bases at J, with 14 bases between the two ends. The CDR3 is CASTAPNGNEQFF. Here the CDR3 DNA reads TGTGCCAGCACGGCCCCCAACGGGAATGAGCAGTTCTTC.

The chain is built from TRBV11-1 and TRBJ2-7; 8 bases are shared with TRBD2. With V trimmed by 5 bases and J by 3 bases, 12 bases remained unmatched. The CDR3 spans 16 residues. Germline V lookup: CDR1 SGHAT, CDR2 FQDESV (reference sequence). The chain's CDR3 is CASSPGGGRPYYEQYF. CDR3 DNA sequence: TGTGCCAGCAGCCCCGGGGGCGGGAGGCCTTACTACGAGCAGTACTTC.

The chain carries TRBV30 and TRBJ1-1; the match to TRBD1 covers 9 bases. This CDR3 is built from 16 residues. Germline CDR1 reads GTSNPN; CDR2 reads SVGIG (reference sequence). With 2 bases clipped from V and 6 bases from J, the junction kept 13 bases outside the gene matches. CDR3 DNA sequence: TGTGCCTGGAGTTTTCACGGGACAGGGATTACCGCTGAAGCTTTCTTT. Protein product: CAWSFHGTGITAEAFF.

This clone was observed a few times. The chain has TRBV9 and TRBJ2-1, with 9 bases aligning to TRBD1. Germline V CDR1 and CDR2: SGDLS, YYNGEE. This CDR3 spans 14 amino acids. Trimming cost V 3 bases and J 5 bases; bases outside gene matches: 3. CDR3 DNA: TGTGCCAGCAGCGGGTGGACAGGGGACAATGAGCAGTTCTTC. Its protein is CASSGWTGDNEQFF. Using reference TRBV9 and TRBJ2-1 for the parts outside the CDR3, the full variable domain is DSGVTQTPKHLITATGQRVTLRCSPRSGDLSVYWYQQSLDQGLQFLIQYYNGEERAKGNILERFSAQQFPDLHSELNLSSLELGDSALYFCASSGWTGDNEQFFGPGTRLTVL.

Only a few counts were recorded for this clone. The genes are TRBV5-4 and TRBJ2-5; D remains unclear. CDR1 is SGHNT, CDR2 YYREEE, per germline (reference sequence). Trimming took 2 bases from V and 0 from J, leaving 5 bases between them. This CDR3 has 13 residues. The CDR3 region is CASSFRDQETQYF. The CDR3 DNA reads as TGTGCCAGCAGCTTTCGCGACCAAGAGACCCAGTACTTC.

This clone has only a few counts. The chain joins TRBV6-5 to TRBJ2-1; TRBD2 might be the D (6 bases). The CDR3 has 14 amino acids. The germline gives CDR1 MNHEY, CDR2 SVGAGI. Trimming removed 6 bases at V and 8 bases at J, with 17 bases between. The DNA for the CDR3 is TGTGCCAGCAGGACGCGACTAGTTTTCGATGAGCAGTTCTTC. Protein: CASRTRLVFDEQFF.

The chain joins TRBV19 to TRBJ2-1; TRBD2 matches 9 bases. V lost 8 bases, J lost 3 bases, and 5 bases stayed unmatched. The V gene's germline CDR1 is LNHDA and CDR2 SQIVND (reference sequence). The CDR3 is made up of 14 amino acids. CDR3 DNA: TGTGCCAGTGCCGTTAGCGGGAGCTACAATGAGCAGTTCTTC. Translated, it gives CASAVSGSYNEQFF.